The next 7 T cell receptor beta chains were all read from a single sample in a study of radiotherapy plus CTLA-4 blockade in lung cancer. Sequenced by immunoSEQ multiplex PCR; TCRdb stores in-frame clones only, minus some. The sample has about 27,000 clones, over 70% seen once. This specimen consisted of peripheral blood, obtained from a patient treated with radiotherapy plus ipilimumab. The receptors were gathered from a human donor with non-small cell lung cancer who had stable disease on radiotherapy plus ipilimumab.

This clone was detected only a few times. V gene TRBV7-2 combines with J gene TRBJ2-5; tentatively, D is TRBD1 (5 bases). The CDR3 sequence is 16 residues long. The V and J ends lost 1 base and 4 bases respectively, with 16 bases between them. The germline CDR1 and CDR2 sequences are SGHTA and FQGNSA. The CDR3 nucleotides read TGTGCCAGCAGCTTAGGGCTTTCCGGGCAGGGAGAGACCCAGTACTTC. It specifies CASSLGLSGQGETQYF.

This clone was observed once. The rearrangement links TRBV11-3 to TRBJ2-1; 7 bases line up with TRBD2. Per germline, CDR1 SGHNT and CDR2 YENEEA. The CDR3 spans 14 residues. V dropped 5 bases and J dropped 4; count of bases not matched to a gene: 5. The CDR3 nucleotides are TGTGCCAGCAGCGTCAAGCGGGGATACAATGAGCAGTTCTTC. Its translation is CASSVKRGYNEQFF. Full variable domain (remainder filled in from reference TRBV11-3 and TRBJ2-1): EAGVVQSPRYKIIEKKQPVAFWCNPISGHNTLYWYLQNLGQGPELLIRYENEEAVDDSQLPKDRFSAERLKGVDSTLKIQPAELGDSAVYLCASSVKRGYNEQFFGPGTRLTVL.

The V and J genes are TRBV2 and TRBJ1-1; a weak D match, TRBD1 (5 bases). Trimming cost V 9 bases and J 4 bases, with 18 bases left between them. The CDR3 loop spans 14 amino acids. Germline CDR1 is SNHLY and CDR2 is FYNNEI. This CDR3 reads CARPIRVGSTEAFF. In nucleotides, the CDR3 is TGTGCCAGACCCATCAGGGTCGGAAGCACTGAAGCTTTCTTT.

The chain is built from TRBV5-6 and TRBJ2-3, with D possibly called TRBD1 or TRBD2 (5 bases each). The ends were cut back, 4 bases at V and 4 bases at J, with 16 bases in the middle. This CDR3 is 15 amino acids long. Germline loops: CDR1 SGHDT, CDR2 YYEEEE. The CDR3 coding sequence is TGTGCCAGCAGCACCCCGGGACCCGGGGCAGATACGCAGTATTTT. It yields the protein CASSTPGPGADTQYF.

The V call is TRBV4-3, the J call TRBJ2-3, with D perhaps assigned TRBD1 or TRBD2 (5 bases each). V lost 0 bases and J 5 bases, leaving 15 bases between the germline ends. Germline V lookup: CDR1 LGHNA, CDR2 YSLEER. The CDR3 is 16 amino acids. The CDR3 DNA is TGCGCCAGCAGCCAAGATTTTGGGGGAGTGGTAGATACGCAGTATTTT. Amino acid sequence: CASSQDFGGVVDTQYF.

V gene TRBV28 combines with J gene TRBJ2-7; D unresolved. Trimming took 8 bases from V and 2 from J, leaving 13 bases between them. The CDR3 has 13 amino acids. CDR1 is MDHEN, CDR2 SYDVKM, per germline. CDR3 residues: CASGLVHAYEQYF. DNA for the CDR3: TGTGCCAGCGGGTTAGTGCATGCCTACGAGCAGTACTTC.

The chain combines TRBV5-1 with TRBJ2-2, with 7 bases matching TRBD2. The CDR3 contains 18 residues. The junction had 11 bases not matched to a gene; V was cut back by 0 bases and J by 3 bases. Germline CDR1 is SGHRS and CDR2 is YFSETQ. The CDR3 DNA follows: TGCGCCAGCAGCTTGGCCTCGGGGGGACGATCGCACACCGGGGAGCTGTTTTTT. Translation gives CASSLASGGRSHTGELFF.